The present entry profiles one T cell receptor (beta chain) with its context. This record comes from a study of shared clonotypes between healthy human individuals. Method: immunoSEQ multiplex PCR; TCRdb's copy keeps in-frame clones and lacks some. The data hold about 590,000 clones, with nearly 97% observed a single time. The length of the CDR3 is 15 residues. Trimming took 0 bases from V and 5 from J; bases not matched to a gene: 2. Germline assignment: CDR1 SGHAT and CDR2 FQNNGV. CD45RO-negative CD8 cells positively selected for CCR7 made up the naive population, which excluded terminally differentiated effector memory CD45RA+ cells.

This TCR came from a woman aged 25-40 years in good health. Material: naive CD8+ T cells sorted from blood. This chain uses TRBV11-2 with TRBJ2-7, with 12 bases that match TRBD2. CDR3 sequence (DNA): TGTGCCAGCAGCTTAGAACTAGCGGGAGGCAACGAGCAGTACTTC. It yields the protein CASSLELAGGNEQYF.